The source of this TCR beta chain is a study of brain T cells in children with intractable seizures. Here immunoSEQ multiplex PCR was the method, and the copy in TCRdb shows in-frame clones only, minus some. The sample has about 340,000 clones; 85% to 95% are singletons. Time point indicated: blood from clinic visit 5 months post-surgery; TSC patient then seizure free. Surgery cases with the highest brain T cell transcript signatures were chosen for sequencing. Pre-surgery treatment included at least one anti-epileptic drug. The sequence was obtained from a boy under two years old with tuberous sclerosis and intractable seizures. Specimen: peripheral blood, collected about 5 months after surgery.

CDR3 residues: CASSGGPGDIYEQFF. The CDR3 DNA reads as TGTGCCAGCAGCGGAGGACCTGGGGATATATATGAGCAGTTCTTC. The chain combines TRBV9 with TRBJ2-1; D not resolved. This CDR3 has 15 residues. In germline, CDR1 is SGDLS, CDR2 YYNGEE. V was cut by 3 bases and J by 8 bases, with 18 bases left in between.